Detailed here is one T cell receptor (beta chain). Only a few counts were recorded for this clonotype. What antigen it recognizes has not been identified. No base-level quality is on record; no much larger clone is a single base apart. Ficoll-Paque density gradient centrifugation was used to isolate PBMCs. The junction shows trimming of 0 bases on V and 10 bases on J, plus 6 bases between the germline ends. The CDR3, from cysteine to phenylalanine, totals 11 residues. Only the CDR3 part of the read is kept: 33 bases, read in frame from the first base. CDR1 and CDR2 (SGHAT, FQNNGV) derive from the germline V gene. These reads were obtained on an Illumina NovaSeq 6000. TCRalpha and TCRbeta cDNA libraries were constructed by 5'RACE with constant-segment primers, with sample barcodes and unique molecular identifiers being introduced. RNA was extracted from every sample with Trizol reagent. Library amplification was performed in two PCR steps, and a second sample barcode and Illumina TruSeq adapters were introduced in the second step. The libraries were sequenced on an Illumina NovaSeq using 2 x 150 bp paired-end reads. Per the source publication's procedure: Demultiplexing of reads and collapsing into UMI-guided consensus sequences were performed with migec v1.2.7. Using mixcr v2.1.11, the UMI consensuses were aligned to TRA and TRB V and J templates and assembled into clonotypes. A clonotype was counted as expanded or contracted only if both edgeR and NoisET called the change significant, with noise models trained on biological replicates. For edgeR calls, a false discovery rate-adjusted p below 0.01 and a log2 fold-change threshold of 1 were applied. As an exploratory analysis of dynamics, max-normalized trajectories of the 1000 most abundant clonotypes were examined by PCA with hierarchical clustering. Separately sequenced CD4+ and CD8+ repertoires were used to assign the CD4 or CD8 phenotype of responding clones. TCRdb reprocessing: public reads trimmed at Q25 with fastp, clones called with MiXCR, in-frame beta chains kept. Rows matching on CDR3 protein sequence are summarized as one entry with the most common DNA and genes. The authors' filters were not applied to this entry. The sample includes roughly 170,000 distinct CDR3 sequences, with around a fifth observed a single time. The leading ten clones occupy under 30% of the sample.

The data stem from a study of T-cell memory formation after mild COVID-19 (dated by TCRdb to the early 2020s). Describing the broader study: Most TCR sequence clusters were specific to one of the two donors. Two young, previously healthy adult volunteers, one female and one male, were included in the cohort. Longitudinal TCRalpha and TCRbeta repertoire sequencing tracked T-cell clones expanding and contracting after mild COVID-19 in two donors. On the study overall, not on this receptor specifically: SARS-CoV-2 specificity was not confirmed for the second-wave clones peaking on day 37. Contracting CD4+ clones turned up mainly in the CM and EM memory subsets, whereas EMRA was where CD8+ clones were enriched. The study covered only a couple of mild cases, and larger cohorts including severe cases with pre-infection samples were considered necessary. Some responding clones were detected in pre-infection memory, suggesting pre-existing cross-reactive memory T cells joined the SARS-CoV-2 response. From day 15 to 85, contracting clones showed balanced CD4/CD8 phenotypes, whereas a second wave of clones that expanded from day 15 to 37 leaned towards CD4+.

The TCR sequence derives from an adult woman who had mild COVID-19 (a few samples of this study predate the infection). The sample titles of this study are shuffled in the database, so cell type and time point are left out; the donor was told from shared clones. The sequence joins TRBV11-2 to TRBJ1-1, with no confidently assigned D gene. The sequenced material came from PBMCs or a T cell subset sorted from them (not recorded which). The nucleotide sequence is TGTGCCAGCAGCTTAGACCCCGCAGCTTTCTTT. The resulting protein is CASSLDPAAFF. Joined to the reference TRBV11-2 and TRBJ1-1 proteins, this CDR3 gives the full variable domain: EAGVAQSPRYKIIEKRQSVAFWCNPISGHATLYWYQQILGQGPKLLIQFQNNGVVDDSQLPKDRFSAERLKGVDSTLKIQPAKLEDSAVYLCASSLDPAAFFGQGTRLTVV.